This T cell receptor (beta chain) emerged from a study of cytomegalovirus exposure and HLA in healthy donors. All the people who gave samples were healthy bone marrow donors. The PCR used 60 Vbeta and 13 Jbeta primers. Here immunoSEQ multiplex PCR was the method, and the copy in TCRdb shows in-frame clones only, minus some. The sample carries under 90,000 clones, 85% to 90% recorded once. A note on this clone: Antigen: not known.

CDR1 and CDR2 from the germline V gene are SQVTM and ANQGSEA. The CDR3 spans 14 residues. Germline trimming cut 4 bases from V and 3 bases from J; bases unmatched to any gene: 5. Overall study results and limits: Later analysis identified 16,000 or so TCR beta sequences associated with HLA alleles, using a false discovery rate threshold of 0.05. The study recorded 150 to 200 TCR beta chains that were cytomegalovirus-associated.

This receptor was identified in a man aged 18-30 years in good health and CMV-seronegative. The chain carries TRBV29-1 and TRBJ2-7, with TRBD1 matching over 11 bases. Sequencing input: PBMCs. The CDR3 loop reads CSVGDGTGGYEQYF. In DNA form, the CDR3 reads TGCAGCGTTGGTGACGGGACAGGGGGCTACGAGCAGTACTTC.